Given below is one T cell receptor beta chain in context. The data were obtained in a study of blood T cell repertoires in COVID-19. This CDR3 spans 14 amino acids. V was trimmed by 11 bases and J by 2 bases, leaving 16 bases between them. Germline lookup yields CDR1 LNHDA and CDR2 SQIVND (reference sequence). TCRdb's copy holds only in-frame clones and misses some; the assay was immunoSEQ multiplex PCR. The sample consists of about 62,000 clones, roughly 89% of them appearing once. V and J are TRBV19 and TRBJ1-5; D may be TRBD1 (6 bases). Material for sequencing was peripheral blood. This TCR came from a human donor in a cohort sampled during active COVID-19. CDR3 amino acids: CALQKPGGNQPQHF. In nucleotides, the CDR3 is TGTGCCTTACAAAAACCAGGGGGCAATCAGCCCCAGCATTTT.